The next 5 T cell receptor beta chains were all read from a single sample in a study of blood T cell repertoires in COVID-19. Clones were read by immunoSEQ multiplex PCR, and TCRdb kept only the in-frame ones, dropping some. The repertoire holds 55,000 to 75,000 clones, 80% to 85% seen once, with approximately 15% in the top ten. Material: peripheral blood. Receptor source: a man at least 80 years old with acute or convalescent COVID-19.

The rearrangement joins TRBV6-4 to TRBJ2-5; 9 bases are shared with TRBD2. The junction had 2 bases not matched to a gene; V was cut back by 3 bases and J by 3 bases. Germline CDR1 MRHNA, CDR2 SNTAGT. This CDR3 is built from 14 residues. This CDR3 is CASSEVAGEETQYF. DNA of the CDR3: TGTGCCAGCAGTGAGGTAGCGGGAGAAGAGACCCAGTACTTC.

This sequence joins TRBV5-1 and TRBJ2-7; 8 nucleotides agree with TRBD1. The germline V gene has CDR1 SGHRS and CDR2 YFSETQ. This CDR3 region has 16 residues. V shed 2 bases, J shed 6 bases, and the junction held 13 bases outside the gene matches. DNA of the CDR3: TGCGCCAGCAGCTTAACGCAGGGGGCTCGACTCCGCGAGCAGTACTTC. Residues: CASSLTQGARLREQYF.

The CDR3 DNA reads TGTGCCAGCAGAGGGACAGGGAGGGCCTCTGGAAACACCATATATTTT. Its protein product is CASRGTGRASGNTIYF. The chain recombines TRBV2 with TRBJ1-3; 9 nucleotides agree with TRBD1. Losses at the gene ends were 6 bases for V and 0 bases for J; bases not matched to a gene: 6. Germline V CDR1 and CDR2: SNHLY, FYNNEI. The CDR3 is 16 amino acids.

The chain is built from TRBV6-5 and TRBJ2-7; 12 bases match TRBD2. V was pared by 6 bases and J by 6 bases, with 6 bases of the junction left unmatched. The germline CDR1 and CDR2 sequences are MNHEY and SVGAGI. The CDR3 covers 14 residues. The CDR3 DNA follows: TGTGCCAGCAGCCAACTAGCGGGAGGTAGCGAGCAGTACTTC. Translated: CASSQLAGGSEQYF.

This chain connects TRBV19 to TRBJ1-5; no clear D gene. Trimming took 1 base from V and 5 from J, leaving 12 bases between them. Germline lookup yields CDR1 LNHDA and CDR2 SQIVND (reference sequence). The CDR3 has 15 amino acids. Here the CDR3 DNA reads TGTGCCAGTAGTATAGGGCCCGGGCGGGATCAGCCCCAGCATTTT. Protein sequence: CASSIGPGRDQPQHF.